These 29 T cell receptor beta chains originate from one sample sequenced in a study of CD8+ T cells in alopecia areata. TCR sequencing used cDNA made by reverse transcription of extracted RNA. Sequenced by immunoSEQ multiplex PCR; TCRdb stores in-frame clones only, minus some. The table includes roughly 200,000 clones, about 56% detected once. Sequencing was done on a sample of CD8+ T cells sorted from blood. The receptors come from a human donor in good health.

This chain uses TRBV7-9 with TRBJ2-5; D call uncertain. CDR3 size: 11 residues. CDR1 and CDR2 from the germline V gene are SEHNR and FQNEAQ (reference sequence). The V gene lost 11 bases and the J gene lost 2 bases, with 9 bases spanning the gap. The CDR3 DNA reads as TGTGCCTTCTACGAACAAGAGACCCAGTACTTC. Its translation: CAFYEQETQYF.

The genes are TRBV2 and TRBJ1-2; 8 bases line up with TRBD1. Germline assignment: CDR1 SNHLY and CDR2 FYNNEI. With 7 bases clipped from V and 4 bases from J, the junction kept 11 bases outside the gene matches. The CDR3 is 15 residues long. DNA of the CDR3: TGTGCCAGCATGTTCCGGGGCAGGGGGCCCTATGGCTACACCTTC. It encodes CASMFRGRGPYGYTF.

V and J are TRBV7-8 and TRBJ1-1, with TRBD1 matching 8 bases. V trimming: 5 bases; J trimming: 6 bases; junction bases outside the gene matches: 11. CDR1 is SGHVS and CDR2 is FQNEAQ in the germline V gene. The CDR3 contains 15 residues. This CDR3 reads CASSSETGGWAEAFF. CDR3 in DNA: TGTGCCAGCAGCAGCGAAACAGGGGGTTGGGCTGAAGCTTTCTTT.

There are a few counts of this clone. The V call is TRBV29-1, the J call TRBJ2-7; 9 bases agree with TRBD1. The CDR3 contains 14 residues. Losses at the gene ends were 7 bases for V and 0 bases for J; bases not matched to a gene: 7. Germline-derived CDR1 and CDR2 are SQVTM and ANQGSEA. The CDR3 loop reads CSAEPGQGSYEQYF. CDR3 nucleotide sequence: TGCAGCGCCGAGCCGGGACAGGGCTCCTACGAGCAGTACTTC.

V gene TRBV4-1 combines with J gene TRBJ2-2; weak D call: TRBD1 (6 bases). The ends were cut back, 4 bases at V and 1 base at J, with 10 bases in the middle. The CDR3 spans 15 residues. Germline V gene data show CDR1 as MGHRA and CDR2 as YSYEKL. DNA of the CDR3: TGCGCCAGCAGCCCGATGACAGGGAACACCGGGGAGCTGTTTTTT. This gives the protein CASSPMTGNTGELFF.

Only a few counts were recorded for this clone. CDR3 amino acids: CASSSGQGTNYGYTF. In DNA form, the CDR3 reads TGCGCCAGCAGTTCCGGACAGGGGACTAACTATGGCTACACCTTC. This chain uses TRBV4-1 with TRBJ1-2; 9 bases align to TRBD1. CDR1 and CDR2 from the germline V gene are MGHRA and YSYEKL. The CDR3 loop spans 15 amino acids. Trimming took 6 bases from V and 0 from J; bases not matched to a gene: 5.

The rearrangement joins TRBV2 to TRBJ1-2; 7 positions agree with TRBD1. V was clipped by 7 bases and J by 2 bases; unmatched bases: 4. This CDR3 is 13 amino acids long. In germline, CDR1 is SNHLY, CDR2 FYNNEI. CDR3 protein: CASMGQQNYGYTF. CDR3 in DNA: TGTGCCAGCATGGGACAGCAGAACTATGGCTACACCTTC.

There are a few counts of this clone. The gene calls are TRBV7-6 and TRBJ2-1; a weak D match, TRBD2 (6 bases). V shed 1 base and J shed 6 bases, with 10 bases lying between them. Germline V lookup: CDR1 SGHVS, CDR2 FNYEAQ. This CDR3 comprises 14 residues. The CDR3 protein is CASSLVGGGNEQFF. As DNA, the CDR3 is TGTGCCAGCAGCTTAGTGGGGGGAGGCAATGAGCAGTTCTTC.

The J gene is TRBJ2-7, the V gene TRBV29-1; D uncertain. The CDR3 is 15 residues long. CDR1 and CDR2 from the germline V gene are SQVTM and ANQGSEA. V gave up 0 bases and J gave up 0 bases, with 12 bases separating them. DNA for the CDR3: TGCAGCGTTGAAGATCAAGACGGCCCCTCCTACGAGCAGTACTTC. It encodes CSVEDQDGPSYEQYF.

This chain uses TRBV15 with TRBJ1-2; D not certain. This CDR3 region has 15 residues. Germline CDR1 is LNHNV and CDR2 is YYDKDF (reference sequence). Trimming took off 0 bases at V and 1 base at J, with 9 bases between the two ends. DNA for the CDR3: TGTGCCACCAGCAGAGATCGTGACGGTAACTATGGCTACACCTTC. Translation: CATSRDRDGNYGYTF.

This clone was seen once. This chain uses TRBV5-1 with TRBJ1-1; D might be TRBD1 (6 bases). The CDR3 is made up of 15 amino acids. Trimming cost V 0 bases and J 1 base, with 10 bases left between them. CDR1 is SGHRS, CDR2 YFSETQ, per germline. The CDR3 nucleotides read TGCGCCAGCAGCTTGGCCGCAGGGGAGAACACTGAAGCTTTCTTT. Its protein product is CASSLAAGENTEAFF.

V gene TRBV9 combines with J gene TRBJ2-1; 12 bases are shared with TRBD2. This CDR3 is built from 17 residues. Germline trimming cut 1 base from V and 7 bases from J; bases unmatched to any gene: 9. Germline lookup yields CDR1 SGDLS and CDR2 YYNGEE. This CDR3 reads CASSVNLAGGNRNEQFF. Here the CDR3 DNA reads TGTGCCAGCAGCGTAAACCTAGCGGGGGGGAATAGGAATGAGCAGTTCTTC.

The chain combines TRBV7-9 with TRBJ1-5, with D tentatively TRBD1 (5 bases). There are 14 residues in the CDR3. Germline CDR1 and CDR2: SEHNR and FQNEAQ (reference sequence). The V gene lost 2 bases and the J gene lost 7 bases, with 12 bases spanning the gap. The CDR3 nucleotides are TGTGCCAGCAGCTTAACCGGAGGGGACCAGCCCCAGCATTTT. Its protein is CASSLTGGDQPQHF.

This chain connects TRBV5-6 to TRBJ2-5; weak D call: TRBD1 (8 bases). Germline CDR1 SGHDT, CDR2 YYEEEE. V was clipped by 0 bases and J by 7 bases, with 13 bases between them. CDR3 length equals 14 residues. CDR3 bases: TGTGCCAGCAGCTTGGGCACAGGGGGGGGGACCCAGTACTTC. This encodes CASSLGTGGGTQYF. Looking up the rest from reference TRBV5-6 and TRBJ2-5 gives the full variable domain: DAGVTQSPTHLIKTRGQQVTLRCSPKSGHDTVSWYQQALGQGPQFIFQYYEEEERQRGNFPDRFSGHQFPNYSSELNVNALLLGDSALYLCASSLGTGGGTQYFGPGTRLLVL.

The chain couples TRBV7-9 to TRBJ2-1, with 8 positions matching TRBD2. Germline loops: CDR1 SEHNR, CDR2 FQNEAQ (reference sequence). Trimming at V came to 3 bases and at J to 8 bases, leaving 12 bases not matched to a gene. The CDR3 loop spans 16 amino acids. The chain's CDR3 is CASSFPGAPGGDEQFF. The CDR3 nucleotides read TGTGCCAGCAGCTTTCCCGGGGCTCCGGGGGGGGATGAGCAGTTCTTC. The complete variable domain, with remaining parts taken from reference TRBV7-9 and TRBJ2-1, reads DTGVSQNPRHKITKRGQNVTFRCDPISEHNRLYWYRQTLGQGPEFLTYFQNEAQLEKSRLLSDRFSAERPKGSFSTLEIQRTEQGDSAMYLCASSFPGAPGGDEQFFGPGTRLTVL.

V gene TRBV19 combines with J gene TRBJ2-1, with D unresolved. V lost 0 bases and J lost 0, with 12 bases in between. CDR3 length: 17 residues. From germline, CDR1 is LNHDA and CDR2 SQIVND (reference sequence). As DNA, the CDR3 is TGTGCCAGTAGTATAGATCTCGGCCAGTACTCCTACAATGAGCAGTTCTTC. This encodes CASSIDLGQYSYNEQFF. Using reference TRBV19 and TRBJ2-1 for the parts outside the CDR3, the full variable domain is DGGITQSPKYLFRKEGQNVTLSCEQNLNHDAMYWYRQDPGQGLRLIYYSQIVNDFQKGDIAEGYSVSREKKESFPLTVTSAQKNPTAFYLCASSIDLGQYSYNEQFFGPGTRLTVL.

The chain links TRBV29-1 to TRBJ2-7, with 8 bases matching TRBD1. CDR1 is SQVTM, CDR2 ANQGSEA, per germline. The CDR3 consists of 13 residues. The V segment lost 7 bases and the J segment 0 bases; nucleotides outside the gene matches: 5. The CDR3 is CSGQGPHSYEQYF. CDR3 nucleotides: TGCAGCGGACAGGGGCCCCACTCCTACGAGCAGTACTTC.

This clone occurred a few times. This chain uses TRBV4-1 with TRBJ1-2; D not certain. Germline CDR1 and CDR2: MGHRA and YSYEKL. V gave up 0 bases and J gave up 1 base, with 6 bases separating them. The CDR3 runs to 14 residues. The CDR3 sequence is CASSQEDGNYGYTF. CDR3 nucleotides: TGCGCCAGCAGCCAAGAGGACGGTAACTATGGCTACACCTTC.

This clone was seen just once. The V gene is TRBV11-2, the J gene TRBJ1-1; tentatively, D is TRBD1 (6 bases). Germline V gives CDR1 SGHAT, CDR2 FQNNGV. V lost 4 bases, J lost 7 bases, and 19 bases lay in between. This CDR3 has 15 residues. For the CDR3, the DNA is TGTGCCAGCAGCTCGCCTTGGGGACGACAGGTTGAAGCTTTCTTT. Protein: CASSSPWGRQVEAFF.

As for this clone: A junction boundary mismatches the germline segment, possibly from a read error. The same CDR3 arises from other DNA sequences in this sample as well. This chain links TRBV29-1 with TRBJ2-7; 10 bases match TRBD1. This CDR3 has 14 residues. Germline CDR1 reads SQVTM; CDR2 reads ANQGSEA. The CDR3 region is CSVESDRGPYEQYF. CDR3 coding DNA: TGCAGTGTTGAATCCGACAGGGGGCCATACGAGCAGTACTTC.

The chain couples TRBV4-1 to TRBJ1-2; D remains unclear. In germline, CDR1 is MGHRA, CDR2 YSYEKL. This CDR3 comprises 13 residues. Trimming took 0 bases from V and 8 from J, leaving 10 bases between them. The CDR3 here is CASSQDEVRGYTF. The DNA for the CDR3 is TGCGCCAGCAGCCAAGATGAGGTCCGCGGCTACACCTTC.

This clone was seen a single time. The gene calls are TRBV29-1 and TRBJ1-1; D perhaps matches TRBD1 (5 bases). The germline V gene has CDR1 SQVTM and CDR2 ANQGSEA. The CDR3 runs 11 residues. The V and J ends lost 3 bases and 11 bases respectively, with 13 bases between them. The CDR3 spells CSVDLTGTAFF. The CDR3, as DNA: TGCAGCGTTGACCTAACCGGGACCGCTTTCTTT.

The chain links TRBV6-5 to TRBJ2-2; D is ambiguous. V lost 0 bases and J 6 bases, leaving 5 bases between the germline ends. Germline V gives CDR1 MNHEY, CDR2 SVGAGI. This CDR3 spans 13 amino acids. CDR3 DNA: TGTGCCAGCAGTTACTCGAAGGCCGGGGAGCTGTTTTTT. Protein sequence: CASSYSKAGELFF.

This clone was recorded a few times. The J gene is TRBJ1-3, the V gene TRBV29-1; D might be TRBD1 (5 bases). Trimming stripped 7 bases from V and 2 bases from J, with 12 bases between. The germline V gene has CDR1 SQVTM and CDR2 ANQGSEA. The CDR3 is 13 amino acids. The CDR3 bases are TGCAGCGCCATCGGGGGGGCTGGAAACACCATATATTTT. This gives the protein CSAIGGAGNTIYF.

The chain couples TRBV7-9 to TRBJ2-5; 8 bases match TRBD2. CDR3 length: 17 amino acids. The J segment lost 0 bases and the V segment lost 5 bases, leaving 11 bases of the junction unmatched. The germline V gene encodes CDR1 SEHNR and CDR2 FQNEAQ (reference sequence). CDR3: CASSPSWRGEYQETQYF. The CDR3 DNA reads as TGTGCCAGCAGCCCATCCTGGCGGGGGGAGTACCAAGAGACCCAGTACTTC.

The chain links TRBV2 to TRBJ2-3, with a possible D match to TRBD1 (6 bases). The germline CDR1 and CDR2 sequences are SNHLY and FYNNEI. Trimming took off 5 bases at V and 2 bases at J, with 14 bases between the two ends. The CDR3 spans 15 residues. DNA of the CDR3: TGTGCCAGCAGTAAGCGACAGGAGTACACAGATACGCAGTATTTT. Residues: CASSKRQEYTDTQYF.

The J gene is TRBJ2-1, the V gene TRBV9; D gene uncertain. The CDR3 runs 11 residues. Trimming took off 1 base at V and 5 bases at J, with 1 base between the two ends. CDR1 and CDR2 (germline): SGDLS, YYNGEE. The CDR3 DNA is TGTGCCAGCAGCGTAAACAATGAGCAGTTCTTC. Translation gives CASSVNNEQFF.

The rearrangement joins TRBV6-5 to TRBJ2-7; D is ambiguous. The CDR3 runs to 13 residues. The V end lost 0 bases, the J end lost 8 bases, and 11 bases lay between the germline ends. The germline gives CDR1 MNHEY, CDR2 SVGAGI. CDR3 region: CASSYSSALKQYF. The CDR3 DNA is TGTGCCAGCAGTTACTCCTCCGCCCTTAAGCAGTACTTC.

The CDR3 loop reads CASSGGRWANYGYTF. Written as DNA, the CDR3 is TGTGCCAGCAGCGGAGGGCGGTGGGCTAACTATGGCTACACCTTC. This sequence joins TRBV5-6 and TRBJ1-2, with D unresolved. The V gene lost 4 bases and the J gene lost 0 bases, with 13 bases spanning the gap. The germline V gene encodes CDR1 SGHDT and CDR2 YYEEEE. This CDR3 contains 15 residues.